These 12 T cell receptor beta chains were all obtained from the same sample, sequenced in a study of chronic HIV infection and antiretroviral therapy. TCRdb called the 5' RACE reads again in MiXCR, with one record for every CDR3 protein. The repertoire holds about 38,000 distinct CDR3 sequences, with 8% to 10% as singletons. Material: peripheral blood. The receptors shown here come from an adult who had HIV and had not received antiretroviral therapy, or was an uninfected healthy control (not recorded which).

This clonotype was counted at least ten times. The gene calls are TRBV6-2 or TRBV6-3 and TRBJ1-2; D not certain. CDR1 is MNHEY and CDR2 is SVGEGT in the germline V gene. V was trimmed by 3 bases and J by 3 bases, leaving 8 bases between them. The CDR3 consists of 13 residues. Here the CDR3 DNA reads TGTGCCAGCAGTTATTCGGTCTACTATGGCTACACCTTC. Encoded protein: CASSYSVYYGYTF.

This chain uses TRBV4-3 with TRBJ2-7; 8 bases map to TRBD2. Germline CDR1 is LGHNA and CDR2 is YSLEER. Losses at the gene ends were 0 bases for V and 2 bases for J; bases not matched to a gene: 3. The CDR3 sequence is 15 residues long. The CDR3 DNA is TGCGCCAGCAGCCAAGAACCGGGGGGGGCCTACGAGCAGTACTTC. Translated, it gives CASSQEPGGAYEQYF.

V usage is TRBV7-2 and J usage is TRBJ1-2; 8 bases are a match to TRBD1. The J segment lost 6 bases and the V segment lost 1 base, leaving 7 bases of the junction unmatched. The CDR3 runs to 15 residues. Germline V CDR1 and CDR2: SGHTA, FQGNSA. The CDR3 reads CASSLDPTGADGYTF. The DNA for the CDR3 is TGTGCCAGCAGCTTAGACCCGACAGGGGCCGATGGCTACACCTTC.

The sample holds many counts of this clonotype. The J gene is TRBJ1-1, the V gene TRBV6-5; D gene unclear. V lost 6 bases, J lost 7 bases, and 9 bases lay in between. Germline V CDR1 and CDR2: MNHEY, SVGAGI. The CDR3 sequence is 11 residues long. CDR3 sequence: CASSSQNEAFF. CDR3 sequence (DNA): TGTGCCAGCAGCTCCCAAAATGAAGCTTTCTTT.

This clonotype was counted at least ten times. V usage is TRBV28 and J usage is TRBJ1-2; perhaps TRBD1 as D (6 bases). Germline CDR1 reads MDHEN; CDR2 reads SYDVKM. The CDR3 consists of 14 residues. The ends were cut back, 6 bases at V and 8 bases at J, with 19 bases in the middle. CDR3 residues: CASRIRGGWSGYTF. Written as DNA, the CDR3 is TGTGCCAGCAGAATCAGAGGGGGATGGAGCGGCTACACCTTC.

In this sample, this clonotype turned up a few times. This chain connects TRBV28 to TRBJ1-4, with 7 positions matching TRBD1. V was pared by 2 bases and J by 8 bases, with 5 bases of the junction left unmatched. This CDR3 is built from 14 residues. Looked up from germline, CDR1 is MDHEN and CDR2 is SYDVKM. CDR3 bases: TGTGCCAGCAGTTTACAGGGGGAGTCAGAAAAACTGTTTTTT. This sequence encodes CASSLQGESEKLFF.

This clonotype was recorded a few times. This chain uses TRBV10-2 with TRBJ1-1; 9 bases line up with TRBD1. The V gene's germline CDR1 is WSHSY and CDR2 SAAADI. The CDR3 consists of 16 residues. V gave up 3 bases and J gave up 1 base; unmatched junction bases: 6. CDR3 in amino acids: CASSDEPGQGNTEAFF. The DNA for the CDR3 is TGCGCCAGCAGTGATGAACCGGGACAGGGGAACACTGAAGCTTTCTTT.

This sequence joins TRBV27 and TRBJ1-5, with D perhaps matching TRBD1 (5 bases). V gave up 4 bases and J gave up 1 base, with 14 bases separating them. The CDR3 is 16 residues long. CDR1 is MNHEY and CDR2 is SMNVEV in the germline V gene (reference sequence). For the CDR3, the DNA is TGTGCCAGCAGTTCTGGTATTCGGGGGAGCAATCAGCCCCAGCATTTT. It encodes CASSSGIRGSNQPQHF.

V and J are TRBV7-8 and TRBJ2-3; D not resolved. The ends were cut back, 5 bases at V and 2 bases at J, with 11 bases in the middle. Germline CDR1 and CDR2: SGHVS and FQNEAQ. This CDR3 spans 14 amino acids. The DNA for the CDR3 is TGTGCCAGCAGCCTCCTTGGTTTCACAGATACGCAGTATTTT. The encoded protein is CASSLLGFTDTQYF.

There are many counts of this clonotype. The chain combines TRBV28 with TRBJ2-7, with no clear D. Deletions cut 0 bases from V and 4 bases from J, with 7 bases between. The length of the CDR3 is 13 residues. Germline assignment: CDR1 MDHEN and CDR2 SYDVKM. The CDR3 bases are TGTGCCAGCAGTTTATGGCAGACTTACGAGCAGTACTTC. Amino acids: CASSLWQTYEQYF. Based on the CDR3 plus reference TRBV28 and TRBJ2-7, the full variable domain is DVKVTQSSRYLVKRTGEKVFLECVQDMDHENMFWYRQDPGLGLRLIYFSYDVKMKEKGDIPEGYSVSREKKERFSLILESASTNQTSMYLCASSLWQTYEQYFGPGTRLTVT.

The chain couples TRBV4-1 to TRBJ2-3; D gene unclear. CDR1 and CDR2 (germline): MGHRA, YSYEKL. The CDR3 spans 14 residues. The V and J ends lost 0 bases and 1 base respectively, with 5 bases between them. DNA of the CDR3: TGCGCCAGCAGCCAAGACAGACGCACAGATACGCAGTATTTT. This translates into CASSQDRRTDTQYF.

The V call is TRBV5-1, the J call TRBJ2-7; 14 bases agree with TRBD2. The CDR3 spans 16 residues. V dropped 3 bases and J dropped 4; count of bases not matched to a gene: 6. Germline assignment: CDR1 SGHRS and CDR2 YFSETQ. The CDR3 bases are TGCGCCAGCAGCTCCGGACTAGCGGGAGGACTATACGAGCAGTACTTC. It translates to CASSSGLAGGLYEQYF. The variable domain in full, completed from reference TRBV5-1 and TRBJ2-7, reads KAGVTQTPRYLIKTRGQQVTLSCSPISGHRSVSWYQQTPGQGLQFLFEYFSETQRNKGNFPGRFSGRQFSNSRSEMNVSTLELGDSALYLCASSSGLAGGLYEQYFGPGTRLTVT.